A single sample gave rise to the 10 T cell receptor beta chains below, sequenced in a study of T cell responses to AZD1222 COVID-19 vaccine. Profiling relied on immunoSEQ multiplex PCR, and the TCRdb table lists in-frame clones only, not all of them. Among approximately 70,000 clones listed, roughly 82% were seen once. Sequenced material: peripheral blood, taken on day 0 of AZD1222 vaccination. These receptors came from an adult in good health.

The rearrangement joins TRBV18 to TRBJ2-7; 9 bases fit TRBD1. In germline, CDR1 is KGHSH, CDR2 LQKENI. With V trimmed by 3 bases and J by 3 bases, 15 bases remained unmatched. The CDR3 totals 18 residues. This CDR3 is CASSPRDRDYLRGYEQYF. The CDR3 nucleotides read TGTGCCAGCTCACCCCGGGACAGGGACTATTTACGGGGCTACGAGCAGTACTTC.

V gene TRBV7-9 combines with J gene TRBJ2-7; D call uncertain. Trimming cost V 5 bases and J 2 bases, with 10 bases left between them. This CDR3 contains 13 residues. Germline CDR1 and CDR2: SEHNR and FQNEAQ (reference sequence). CDR3 in DNA: TGTGCCAGCAGCCCTACAAAAACCTACGAGCAGTACTTC. Amino acids: CASSPTKTYEQYF.

The genes are TRBV12-3 or TRBV12-4 and TRBJ1-2; TRBD1 matches 7 bases. The CDR3 extends over 12 amino acids. J was trimmed by 4 bases and V by 6 bases; bases with no gene match: 2. CDR3 amino acids: CASRGDSYGYTF. CDR3 nucleotide sequence: TGTGCCAGCAGGGGGGACAGCTATGGCTACACCTTC.

The chain links TRBV25-1 to TRBJ2-1; unclear D gene. CDR1 and CDR2 from the germline V gene are MGHDK and SYGVNS. The CDR3 has 13 residues. With 5 bases removed from V and 5 bases from J, the gap between germline ends came to 10 bases. CDR3 sequence (DNA): TGTGCCAGCAGTTATTTTAATGACAATGAGCAGTTCTTC. Its protein is CASSYFNDNEQFF.

V is TRBV7-8 and J is TRBJ1-2, with D possibly being TRBD1 (5 bases). Trimming removed 1 base at V and 5 bases at J, with 17 bases between. The CDR3 is 16 residues long. The germline CDR1 and CDR2 sequences are SGHVS and FQNEAQ. CDR3: CASSLEASRGGYGYTF. The CDR3 DNA follows: TGTGCCAGCAGCTTAGAGGCGTCAAGGGGTGGATATGGCTACACCTTC.

A few counts support this clone. The CDR3 coding sequence is TGTGCCAGCAGTTTATCGTCCAGTATTGAGCAGTTCTTC. Residues: CASSLSSSIEQFF. The J gene is TRBJ2-1, the V gene TRBV27; D call uncertain. Germline values: CDR1 MNHEY, CDR2 SMNVEV (reference sequence). Trimming shortened V by 0 bases and J by 9 bases, and 9 bases separated the two germline ends. This CDR3 is built from 13 residues.

Comment on this clone: The sample holds other DNA sequences that translate to the same CDR3. The chain uses TRBV3-1 (or the pseudogene TRBV3-2) and TRBJ2-3, with D perhaps TRBD1 (7 bases). The ends were cut back, 1 base at V and 1 base at J, with 12 bases in the middle. Germline V lookup: CDR1 LGHDT, CDR2 YNNKEL (reference sequence). CDR3 length: 16 amino acids. CDR3 region: CASSQGPRGGTDTQYF. DNA of the CDR3: TGTGCCAGCAGCCAAGGCCCCAGGGGGGGCACAGATACGCAGTATTTT.

J is TRBJ1-3 and V is TRBV3-1 (or the pseudogene TRBV3-2), with TRBD1 as a possible D gene (6 bases). Germline V gene lookup returns CDR1 LGHDT and CDR2 YNNKEL (reference sequence). There are 15 residues in the CDR3. The V end lost 8 bases, the J end lost 1 base, and 15 bases lay between the germline ends. The chain's CDR3 is CASGKQGGSGNTIYF. CDR3 in DNA: TGTGCCAGCGGAAAACAGGGTGGGTCTGGAAACACCATATATTTT.

V usage is TRBV5-5 and J usage is TRBJ1-1; D is unresolved. This CDR3 has 13 residues. The V gene lost 0 bases and the J gene lost 1 base, with 4 bases spanning the gap. In germline, CDR1 is SGHKS, CDR2 YYEKEE (reference sequence). The CDR3 protein is CASSLGENTEAFF. DNA for the CDR3: TGTGCCAGCAGCTTGGGAGAGAACACTGAAGCTTTCTTT. Using reference TRBV5-5 and TRBJ1-1 for the parts outside the CDR3, the full variable domain is DAGVTQSPTHLIKTRGQQVTLRCSPISGHKSVSWYQQVLGQGPQFIFQYYEKEERGRGNFPDRFSARQFPNYSSELNVNALLLGDSALYLCASSLGENTEAFFGQGTRLTVV.

Concerning this clone itself: Distinct nucleotide sequences in the sample also encode this CDR3. The rearrangement links TRBV6-5 to TRBJ1-1; D call uncertain. The CDR3 is made up of 11 amino acids. Germline V lookup: CDR1 MNHEY, CDR2 SVGAGI. V lost 4 bases and J 3 bases, leaving 3 bases between the germline ends. The CDR3 sequence is CASSSDTEAFF. The CDR3 nucleotides read TGTGCCAGCAGTTCGGACACTGAAGCTTTCTTT.